This TCR beta chain was observed in a study of early stage breast cancer tumors. The wider study: Invasive lobular carcinomas made up about 30% of the 12 ER+/PR+/HER2- tumors.

As for this clone: Its antigen is undetermined.

The CDR3 is made up of 11 amino acids. The germline V gene encodes CDR1 SQVTM and CDR2 ANQGSEA. The V segment lost 5 bases and the J segment 9 bases; nucleotides outside the gene matches: 7. Findings and limits, study-wide: Tumors had approximately 2.5-fold higher T cell density than normal breast. Enriched TCRB sequences shared across patients were mostly commonly generated sequences. Unsorted bulk genomic DNA sequencing lacked pairing and functional marker data.

Sequencing used immunoSEQ multiplex PCR; TCRdb keeps in-frame clones, though not all of them. Counted here are more than 65,000 clones, 80% occurring once; the ten biggest clones make up about 4.8%. Sequencing input: blood. This TCR was sampled from a person in their 40s with breast cancer. This chain connects TRBV29-1 to TRBJ2-7; TRBD1 matches 7 bases. Here the CDR3 reads CSVRRGGGQYF. The CDR3 DNA follows: TGCAGCGTTCGCAGAGGGGGCGGGCAGTACTTC.